A selection of T cell receptor beta chains follows, all from one sample in a study of OX40 agonist ivuxolimab in advanced cancers. The assay was immunoSEQ multiplex PCR, and TCRdb's table has in-frame clones only and misses some. The table lists about 38,000 clones, 87% of them singletons. Sequencing was performed on CD4+ or CD8+ T cells sorted from blood, taken in a trial of the OX40 agonist ivuxolimab. These receptors were obtained from an adult with an advanced solid tumor such as melanoma, head and neck, liver or kidney cancer. Each CDR3 is given with its conserved first and last residue. Each record gives: clone size, J gene, V gene, D gene, CDR3 DNA, CDR3 protein. D genes are given only for firm matches. For some rows the clone size is stated as once, few or many, or as a class when expanded; others skip it.

- TRBJ2-5 TRBV19 - TGTGCCAGTAGTCCCTCAGTAGTCGGAGAGACCCAGTACTTC CASSPSVVGETQYF
- TRBJ2-5 TRBV19 - TGTGCCAGTCGGGACTCCGCCCAAGAGACCCAGTACTTC CASRDSAQETQYF
- TRBJ2-7 TRBV6-6 - TGTGCCAGCAGTTACGCGCGGGAGCAGTACTTC CASSYAREQYF
- TRBJ2-5 TRBV20-1 - TGCAGTGCTACGCGAGGAGAGACCCAGTACTTC CSATRGETQYF
- TRBJ1-2 TRBV5-5 - TGTGCCAGCAGCTTGGAGGTAGCTGGGGACTATGGCTACACCTTC CASSLEVAGDYGYTF
- TRBJ1-2 TRBV21-1 - TGTGCCAGCAGCAACCGACAGGGGAACTATGGCTACACCTTC CASSNRQGNYGYTF
- TRBJ2-5 TRBV7-9 - TGTGCCAGCAGCTCCATGGGAGGAACAGGGCGGTGGGAGACCCAGTACTTC CASSSMGGTGRWETQYF
- TRBJ1-1 TRBV5-4 - TGTGCCAGCAGCCAAGGACTGGAGATGAACACTGAAGCTTTCTTT CASSQGLEMNTEAFF
- TRBJ2-1 TRBV7-2 TRBD2 TGTGCCAGCAGGGGTAGCGGGGCAATCAATGAGCAGTTCTTC CASRGSGAINEQFF
- TRBJ2-3 TRBV27 - TGTGCCAGCAGTTTATCAGGGGTCTACACAGATACGCAGTATTTT CASSLSGVYTDTQYF
few TRBJ2-1 TRBV21-1 - TGTGCCAGCAGCCCCAAATTCTCCGGGACGGGACACAATGAGCAGTTCTTC CASSPKFSGTGHNEQFF
- TRBJ2-1 TRBV27 TRBD2 TGTGCCAGCAGTTCCCCTAGCGGGGGGTTGAATGAGCAGTTCTTC CASSSPSGGLNEQFF
few TRBJ2-1 TRBV18 TRBD1 TGTGCCAGCTCACCACCGGGACAGGGGAGGAATGAGCAGTTCTTC CASSPPGQGRNEQFF
- TRBJ2-5 TRBV21-1 - TGTGCCAGGCGACTAGCGGGAGGGCAGGGGGAGACCCAGTACTTC CARRLAGGQGETQYF
- TRBJ2-1 TRBV7-9 TRBD2 TGTGCCAGCAGCTCTAGCGGGGGGATGAATGAGCAGTTCTTC CASSSSGGMNEQFF
- TRBJ1-3 TRBV2 - TGTGCCAGCAGTGCAGGCCAGGGAAACACCATATATTTT CASSAGQGNTIYF
- TRBJ1-1 TRBV5-4 - TGTGCCAGCAGCTCGTCGGGGAACACTGAAGCTTTCTTT CASSSSGNTEAFF
- TRBJ1-2 TRBV11-2 - TGTGCCAGCAGCTTCTCCGGGGGCGGAGGCTACACCTTC CASSFSGGGGYTF
- TRBJ2-7 TRBV2 - TGTGCCAGCAGTGAAACGTGGCTAGAGAGCGAGCAGTACTTC CASSETWLESEQYF
- TRBJ2-6 TRBV27 - TGTGCCAGCAGTTTATACTCTGGGGCCAACGTCCTGACTTTC CASSLYSGANVLTF
- TRBJ1-1 TRBV18 - TGTGCCAGCTCACCACCGGGCTCTAACACTGAAGCTTTCTTT CASSPPGSNTEAFF
- TRBJ2-7 TRBV6-1 - TGTGCCAGCAGTCTAGACTCCTACGAGCAGTACTTC CASSLDSYEQYF
few TRBJ2-7 TRBV2 - TGTGCCAGCAGGAAGACAGTGAGTGTGAACGAGCAGTACTTC CASRKTVSVNEQYF
- TRBJ2-3 TRBV2 - TGTGCCAGCAGTCTACGTGGGACGGGAGGCACAGATACGCAGTATTTT CASSLRGTGGTDTQYF
- TRBJ2-2 TRBV6-6 - TGTGCCAGCAGTTCCGCTTACACCGGGGAGCTGTTTTTT CASSSAYTGELFF
- TRBJ2-3 TRBV9 TRBD2 TGTGCCAGCAGCGTCACGGGCGGGAGGGCCGGCGCTACGCAGTATTTT CASSVTGGRAGATQYF
- TRBJ2-1 TRBV13 - TGTGCCAGCAGCTTGGGGGACCCCGCTTACAATGAGCAGTTCTTC CASSLGDPAYNEQFF
- TRBJ2-5 TRBV19 - TGTGCCAGTAGTATAGGAACAGGGCGGGAGACCCAGTACTTC CASSIGTGRETQYF
once TRBJ2-7 TRBV4-2 - TGTGCCAGCAGCCAAGATCCGGGGGGCACGTTCTACGAGCAGTACTTC CASSQDPGGTFYEQYF
- TRBJ1-4 TRBV19 - TGTGCCACCACCGGGACGGAGAATGAAAAACTGTTTTTT CATTGTENEKLFF
- TRBJ2-1 TRBV9 - TGTGCCAGCAGTTTTCAGGGGAACTCCTACAATGAGCAGTTCTTC CASSFQGNSYNEQFF
- TRBJ2-1 TRBV7-8 TRBD2 TGTGCCAGCAGCTTAGTGTCTAGCGGGAGACTCTACAATGAGCAGTTCTTC CASSLVSSGRLYNEQFF
- TRBJ1-2 TRBV7-2 TRBD1 TGTGCCAGCAGCATCGGGACAGGGGTTGGGGGCTACACCTTC CASSIGTGVGGYTF
- TRBJ2-5 TRBV4-1 TRBD2 TGCGCCAGCAGTCCCGGCCGGCGGGAGTATAGGGAGACCCAGTACTTC CASSPGRREYRETQYF
- TRBJ1-2 TRBV6-5 - TGTGCCAGCAGTACGAGGCAGGGCAACTATGGCTACACCTTC CASSTRQGNYGYTF
few TRBJ2-4 TRBV9 - TGTGCCAGCAGTTCCGAGGAGGGCATTCAGTACTTC CASSSEEGIQYF
- TRBJ1-1 TRBV29-1 TRBD1 TGCAGCGTTGAAAAGGGGGCGCGGACTGAAGCTTTCTTT CSVEKGARTEAFF
- TRBJ1-1 TRBV2 - TGTGCCAGCAGTATCCCCCTTGGGGCTGAAGCTTTCTTT CASSIPLGAEAFF
- TRBJ2-7 TRBV7-9 - TGTGCCAGCAGCCGACAGGACTACGAGCAGTACTTC CASSRQDYEQYF
- TRBJ1-2 TRBV30 TRBD1 TGTGCCTGGATCCCAGCCACTCAACAGGGGGCGGGCTATGGCTACACCTTC CAWIPATQQGAGYGYTF
- TRBJ1-5 TRBV28 TRBD1 TGTGCCAGCAGTCCCGGACAGGGGGGAAATCAGCCCCAGCATTTT CASSPGQGGNQPQHF
- TRBJ1-2 TRBV28 - TGTGCCAGCAGTTTTGGAGGGGAACGGGGCTACACCTTC CASSFGGERGYTF
- TRBJ1-5 TRBV19 - TGTGCCAGTAGTATAGAGGGCCGGGGTGATCAGCCCCAGCATTTT CASSIEGRGDQPQHF
- TRBJ2-7 TRBV14 - TGTGCCAGCAGCCAATGGGAAACCTACGAGCAGTACTTC CASSQWETYEQYF
- TRBJ1-2 TRBV7-9 - TGTGCCAGCAGCCCTCCGGCAGGGACCAACTATGGCTACACCTTC CASSPPAGTNYGYTF
- TRBJ2-2 TRBV18 TRBD1 TGTGCCAGCTCACATTCGGGGACAGGAGACCTTACGAACACCGGGGAGCTGTTTTTT CASSHSGTGDLTNTGELFF
- TRBJ1-1 TRBV11-1 - TGTGCCAGCAGCTTTAAGATGGACACTGAAGCTTTCTTT CASSFKMDTEAFF
few TRBJ2-7 TRBV5-1 TRBD1 TGCGCCAGCAGCCCCCGGGACAGGGGCGACGAGCAGTACTTC CASSPRDRGDEQYF
- TRBJ2-1 TRBV9 - TGTGCCAGCAGCGTAGGACAGGCCACATACAATGAGCAGTTCTTC CASSVGQATYNEQFF
- TRBJ2-1 TRBV11-2 - TGTGCCAGCAGCTTTTTCCAGGGACCGAATGAGCAGTTCTTC CASSFFQGPNEQFF
few TRBJ2-3 TRBV14 - TGTGCCAGCAGCCCCTTGGGGCGGGTGGGCACAGATACGCAGTATTTT CASSPLGRVGTDTQYF
- TRBJ2-7 TRBV4-1 TRBD2 TGCGCCAGCAGCCAGGGGAGGGCTAGCGGATACGAGCAGTACTTC CASSQGRASGYEQYF
- TRBJ2-3 TRBV29-1 TRBD1 TGCAGCGTCGGACAGGGTCCAGATACGCAGTATTTT CSVGQGPDTQYF
- TRBJ1-1 TRBV7-3 - TGTGCCAGCAGCAATAATATGATCACTGAAGCTTTCTTT CASSNNMITEAFF
once TRBJ2-1 TRBV19 - TGTGCCAGTAGTGCGGTTCCCGACTGGCCAGACTACAATGAGCAGTTCTTC CASSAVPDWPDYNEQFF
- TRBJ2-2 TRBV5-1 TRBD1 TGCGCCAGCAGCGAAAGAGTCTCAGGGGGTACCGGGGAGCTGTTTTTT CASSERVSGGTGELFF
- TRBJ1-1 TRBV5-1 - TGCGCCAGCAGCTTGGGAGGCAGGACGAACACTGAAGCTTTCTTT CASSLGGRTNTEAFF